The clone carrying this T cell receptor beta chain was seen only a few times. Time point indicated: patch test 1, 2 weeks after DPC sensitization. Treatment specified: therapeutic diphenylcyclopropenone sensitization with weekly scalp DPC. Investigators collected blood before applying each patch test. The CDR3 has 13 amino acids. Germline V lookup: CDR1 SGHRS, CDR2 YFSETQ. V lost 4 bases and J lost 3, with 10 bases in between. The data were taken from a study of human T cells and chemical hapten exposure. Across the whole study: Per-sample TCR yield variation was attributed mainly to small pooled library volume differences.

TCRdb itself ran the RACE reads through MiXCR, one entry per CDR3 protein. The table includes 90,000 or so distinct CDR3 sequences, about 11% detected once. V and J are TRBV5-1 and TRBJ2-5; maybe TRBD1 (6 bases). This sequence was found in a middle-aged man with alopecia areata. Some clones in this sample may be carry-over from other donors' samples. The sequences come from whole blood, collected in connection with sensitization to the hapten diphenylcyclopropenone (DPC). CDR3 residues: CASSITGKETQYF. The CDR3 DNA follows: TGCGCCAGCAGCATTACAGGGAAAGAGACCCAGTACTTC.